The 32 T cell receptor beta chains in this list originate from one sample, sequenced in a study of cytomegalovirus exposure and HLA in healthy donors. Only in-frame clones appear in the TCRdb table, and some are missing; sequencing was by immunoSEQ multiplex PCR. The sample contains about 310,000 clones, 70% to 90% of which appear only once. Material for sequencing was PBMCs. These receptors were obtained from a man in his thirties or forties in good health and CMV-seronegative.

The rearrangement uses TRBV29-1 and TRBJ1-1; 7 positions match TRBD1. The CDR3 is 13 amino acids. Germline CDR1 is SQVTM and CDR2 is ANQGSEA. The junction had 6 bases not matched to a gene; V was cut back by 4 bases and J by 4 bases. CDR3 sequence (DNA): TGCAGCGTTGGGGAGACAGGGTTCACTGAAGCTTTCTTT. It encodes CSVGETGFTEAFF.

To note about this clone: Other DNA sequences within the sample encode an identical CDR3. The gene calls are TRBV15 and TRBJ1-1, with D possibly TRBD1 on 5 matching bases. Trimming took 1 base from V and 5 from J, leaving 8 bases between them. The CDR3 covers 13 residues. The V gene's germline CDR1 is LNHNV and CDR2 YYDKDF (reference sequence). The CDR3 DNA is TGTGCCACCAGCAGAGTGGGGGGGACTGAAGCTTTCTTT. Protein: CATSRVGGTEAFF.

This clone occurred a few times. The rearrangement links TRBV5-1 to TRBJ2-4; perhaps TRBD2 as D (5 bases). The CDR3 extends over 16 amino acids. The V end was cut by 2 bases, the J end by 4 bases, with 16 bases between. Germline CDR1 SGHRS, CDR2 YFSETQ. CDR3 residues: CASSLADGKTKNIQYF. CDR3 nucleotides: TGCGCCAGCAGCTTAGCCGACGGGAAGACAAAAAACATTCAGTACTTC.

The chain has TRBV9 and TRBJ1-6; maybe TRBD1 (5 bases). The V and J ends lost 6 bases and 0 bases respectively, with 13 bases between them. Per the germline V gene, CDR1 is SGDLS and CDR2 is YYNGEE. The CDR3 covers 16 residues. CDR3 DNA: TGTGCCAGCACCAGGGACTATAGCTCCTATAATTCACCCCTCCACTTT. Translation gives CASTRDYSSYNSPLHF.

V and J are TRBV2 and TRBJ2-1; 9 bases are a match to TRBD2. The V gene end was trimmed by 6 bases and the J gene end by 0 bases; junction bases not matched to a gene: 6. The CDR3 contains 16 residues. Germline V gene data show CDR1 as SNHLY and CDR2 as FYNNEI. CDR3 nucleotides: TGTGCCAGCAGCCAAGGGCGGGGGGGCTCCTACAATGAGCAGTTCTTC. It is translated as CASSQGRGGSYNEQFF.

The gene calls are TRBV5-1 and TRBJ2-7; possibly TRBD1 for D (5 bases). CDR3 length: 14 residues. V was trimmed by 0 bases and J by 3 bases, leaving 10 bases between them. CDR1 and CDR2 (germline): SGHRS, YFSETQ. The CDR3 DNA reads TGCGCCAGCAGCTTGGAACAGGAGAACTACGAGCAGTACTTC. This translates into CASSLEQENYEQYF.

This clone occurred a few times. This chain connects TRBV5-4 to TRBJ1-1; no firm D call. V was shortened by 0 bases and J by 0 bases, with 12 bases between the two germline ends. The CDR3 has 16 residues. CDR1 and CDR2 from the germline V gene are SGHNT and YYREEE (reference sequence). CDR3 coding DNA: TGTGCCAGCAGCTTGGTTGGCAGGTCGATGAACACTGAAGCTTTCTTT. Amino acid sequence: CASSLVGRSMNTEAFF. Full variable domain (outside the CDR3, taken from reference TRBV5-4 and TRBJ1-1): ETGVTQSPTHLIKTRGQQVTLRCSSQSGHNTVSWYQQALGQGPQFIFQYYREEENGRGNFPPRFSGLQFPNYSSELNVNALELDDSALYLCASSLVGRSMNTEAFFGQGTRLTVV.

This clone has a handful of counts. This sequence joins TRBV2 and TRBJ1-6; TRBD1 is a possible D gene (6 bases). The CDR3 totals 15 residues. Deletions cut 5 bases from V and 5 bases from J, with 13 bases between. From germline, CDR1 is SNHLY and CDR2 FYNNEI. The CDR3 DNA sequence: TGTGCCAGCAGTAAAGACAGGTTCGATAATTCACCCCTCCACTTT. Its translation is CASSKDRFDNSPLHF. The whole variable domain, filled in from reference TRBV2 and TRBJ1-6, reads EPEVTQTPSHQVTQMGQEVILRCVPISNHLYFYWYRQILGQKVEFLVSFYNNEISEKSEIFDDQFSVERPDGSNFTLKIRSTKLEDSAMYFCASSKDRFDNSPLHFGNGTRLTVT.

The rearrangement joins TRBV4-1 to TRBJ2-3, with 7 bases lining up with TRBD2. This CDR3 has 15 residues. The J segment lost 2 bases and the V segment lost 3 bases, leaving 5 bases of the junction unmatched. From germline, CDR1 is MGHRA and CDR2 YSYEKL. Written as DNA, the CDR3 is TGCGCCAGCAGCCAGGGGGGGACTAACACAGATACGCAGTATTTT. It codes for CASSQGGTNTDTQYF.

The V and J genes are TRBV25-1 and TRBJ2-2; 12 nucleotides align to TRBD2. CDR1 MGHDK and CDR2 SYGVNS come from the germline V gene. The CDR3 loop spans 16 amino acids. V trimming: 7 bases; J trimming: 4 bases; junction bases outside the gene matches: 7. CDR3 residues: CASTMTSGGSTGELFF. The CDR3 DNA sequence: TGTGCCAGCACCATGACTAGCGGGGGATCCACCGGGGAGCTGTTTTTT.

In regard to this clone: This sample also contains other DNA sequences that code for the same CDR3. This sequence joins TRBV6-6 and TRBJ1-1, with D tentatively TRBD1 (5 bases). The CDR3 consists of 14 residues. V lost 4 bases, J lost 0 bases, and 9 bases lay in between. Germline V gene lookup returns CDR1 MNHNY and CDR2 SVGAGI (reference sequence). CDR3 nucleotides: TGTGCCAGCAGTTTCGACAGCATGAACACTGAAGCTTTCTTT. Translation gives CASSFDSMNTEAFF.

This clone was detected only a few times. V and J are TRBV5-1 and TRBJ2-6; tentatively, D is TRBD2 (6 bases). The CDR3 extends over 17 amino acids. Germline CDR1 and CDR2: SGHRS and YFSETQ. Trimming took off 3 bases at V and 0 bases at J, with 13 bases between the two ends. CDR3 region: CASSWGDGSSGANVLTF. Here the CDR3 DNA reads TGCGCCAGCAGCTGGGGGGACGGAAGCTCTGGGGCCAACGTCCTGACTTTC.

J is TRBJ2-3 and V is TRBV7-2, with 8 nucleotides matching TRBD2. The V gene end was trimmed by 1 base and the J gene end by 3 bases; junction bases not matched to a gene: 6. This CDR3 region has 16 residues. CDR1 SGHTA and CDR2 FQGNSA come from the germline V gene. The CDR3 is CASSLELAVGTDTQYF. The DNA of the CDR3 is TGTGCCAGCAGCTTAGAACTAGCGGTTGGTACAGATACGCAGTATTTT.

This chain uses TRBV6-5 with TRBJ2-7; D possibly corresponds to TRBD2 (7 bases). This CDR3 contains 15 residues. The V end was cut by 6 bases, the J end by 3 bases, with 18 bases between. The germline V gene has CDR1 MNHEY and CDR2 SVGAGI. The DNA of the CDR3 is TGTGCCAGCAGAAACGGGGGAGGGACAATCTACGAGCAGTACTTC. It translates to CASRNGGGTIYEQYF.

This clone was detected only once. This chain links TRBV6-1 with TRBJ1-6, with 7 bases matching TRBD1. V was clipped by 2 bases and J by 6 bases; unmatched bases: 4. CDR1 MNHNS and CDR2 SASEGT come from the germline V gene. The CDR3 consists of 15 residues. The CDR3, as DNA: TGTGCCAGCAGTGAACGGCCAGGGGGTAATTCACCCCTCCACTTT. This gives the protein CASSERPGGNSPLHF.

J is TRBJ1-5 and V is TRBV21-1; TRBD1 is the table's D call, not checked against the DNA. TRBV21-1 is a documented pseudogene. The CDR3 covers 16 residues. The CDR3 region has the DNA TGTGCCAGCAGCAAAGTTCCAGGGTGGAGCAATCAGCCCCAGCATTTT. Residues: CASSKVPGWSNQPQHF.

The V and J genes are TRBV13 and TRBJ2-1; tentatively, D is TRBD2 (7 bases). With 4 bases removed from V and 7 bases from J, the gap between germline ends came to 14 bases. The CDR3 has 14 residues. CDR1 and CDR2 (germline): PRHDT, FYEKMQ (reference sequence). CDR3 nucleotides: TGTGCCAGCAGCTCCGGGGGGCCTTGGAATGAGCAGTTCTTC. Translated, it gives CASSSGGPWNEQFF.

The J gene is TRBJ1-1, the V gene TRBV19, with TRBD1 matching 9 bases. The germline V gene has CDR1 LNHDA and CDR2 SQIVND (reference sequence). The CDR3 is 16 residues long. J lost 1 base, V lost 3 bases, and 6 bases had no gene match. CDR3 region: CASSMVTGGQNTEAFF. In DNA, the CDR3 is TGTGCCAGTAGTATGGTGACAGGGGGGCAGAACACTGAAGCTTTCTTT.

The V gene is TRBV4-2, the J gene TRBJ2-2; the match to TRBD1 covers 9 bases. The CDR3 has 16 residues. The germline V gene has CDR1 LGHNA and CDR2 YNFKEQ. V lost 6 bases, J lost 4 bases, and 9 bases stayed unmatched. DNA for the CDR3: TGTGCCAGCAGAGAAACCGGGACAGGGACCACCGGGGAGCTGTTTTTT. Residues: CASRETGTGTTGELFF.

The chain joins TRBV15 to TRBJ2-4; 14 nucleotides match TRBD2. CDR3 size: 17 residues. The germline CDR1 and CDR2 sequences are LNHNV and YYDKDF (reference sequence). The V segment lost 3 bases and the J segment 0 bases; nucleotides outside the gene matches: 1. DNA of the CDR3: TGTGCCACCAGCAGGGGACTAGCGGGGGCAGCCAAAAACATTCAGTACTTC. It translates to CATSRGLAGAAKNIQYF.

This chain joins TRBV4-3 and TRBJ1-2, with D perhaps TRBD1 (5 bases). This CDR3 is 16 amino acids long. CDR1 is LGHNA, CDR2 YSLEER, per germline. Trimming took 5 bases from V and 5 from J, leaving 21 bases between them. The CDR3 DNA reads TGCGCCAGCAGCTCCGGGGGGGGGTGGACGGAGTATGGCTACACCTTC. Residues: CASSSGGGWTEYGYTF.

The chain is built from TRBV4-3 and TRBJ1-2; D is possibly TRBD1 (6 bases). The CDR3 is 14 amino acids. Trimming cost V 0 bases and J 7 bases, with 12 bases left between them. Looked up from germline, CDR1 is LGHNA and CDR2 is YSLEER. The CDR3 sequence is CASSQETGIGGYTF. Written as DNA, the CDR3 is TGCGCCAGCAGCCAAGAAACAGGGATCGGTGGCTACACCTTC.

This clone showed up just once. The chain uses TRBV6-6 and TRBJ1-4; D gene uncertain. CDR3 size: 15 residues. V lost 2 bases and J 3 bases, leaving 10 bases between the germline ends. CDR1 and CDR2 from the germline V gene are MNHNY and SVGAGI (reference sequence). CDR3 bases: TGTGCCAGCAGTTACAGCCGACTGGCTAATGAAAAACTGTTTTTT. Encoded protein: CASSYSRLANEKLFF.

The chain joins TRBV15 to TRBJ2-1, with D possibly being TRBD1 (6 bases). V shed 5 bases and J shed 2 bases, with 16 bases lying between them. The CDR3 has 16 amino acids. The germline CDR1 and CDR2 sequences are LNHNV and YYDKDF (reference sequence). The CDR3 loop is CATSGFSGVTYNEQFF. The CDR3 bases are TGTGCCACCAGCGGGTTTTCAGGGGTGACCTACAATGAGCAGTTCTTC.

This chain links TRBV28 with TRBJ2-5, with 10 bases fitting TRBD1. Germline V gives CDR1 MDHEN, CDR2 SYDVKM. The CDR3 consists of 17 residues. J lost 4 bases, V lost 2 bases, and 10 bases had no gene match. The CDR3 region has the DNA TGTGCCAGCAGTTTAATGACAGGGGGCACCGTCGCAGAGACCCAGTACTTC. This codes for CASSLMTGGTVAETQYF.

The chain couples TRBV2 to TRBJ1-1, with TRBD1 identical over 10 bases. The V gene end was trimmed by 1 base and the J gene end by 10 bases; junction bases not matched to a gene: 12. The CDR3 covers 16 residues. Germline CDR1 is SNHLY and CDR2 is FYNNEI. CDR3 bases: TGTGCCAGCAGTGAAGTCACCGGGACAGGGGATGGGGGAGCTTTCTTT. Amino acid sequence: CASSEVTGTGDGGAFF.

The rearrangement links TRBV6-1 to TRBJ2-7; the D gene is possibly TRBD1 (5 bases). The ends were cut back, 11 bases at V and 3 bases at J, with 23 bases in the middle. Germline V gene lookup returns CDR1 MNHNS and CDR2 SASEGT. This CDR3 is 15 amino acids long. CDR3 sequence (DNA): TGTGCCGCTCGCCTCACAGGCCTGACGATCTACGAGCAGTACTTC. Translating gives CAARLTGLTIYEQYF.

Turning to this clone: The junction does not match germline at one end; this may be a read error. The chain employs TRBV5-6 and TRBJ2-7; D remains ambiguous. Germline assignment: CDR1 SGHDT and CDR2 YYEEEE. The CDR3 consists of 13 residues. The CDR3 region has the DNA TGTGCCAGCAGCAGCGCTGCGGCGCACCCTTTTACCTTC. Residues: CASSSAAAHPFTF.

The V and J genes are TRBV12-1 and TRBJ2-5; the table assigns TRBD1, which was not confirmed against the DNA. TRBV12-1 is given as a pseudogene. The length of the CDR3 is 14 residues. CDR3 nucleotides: TGTGCCAGCAGGTATATTAGGGGGCGGAAGACCCAGTACTTC. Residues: CASRYIRGRKTQYF.

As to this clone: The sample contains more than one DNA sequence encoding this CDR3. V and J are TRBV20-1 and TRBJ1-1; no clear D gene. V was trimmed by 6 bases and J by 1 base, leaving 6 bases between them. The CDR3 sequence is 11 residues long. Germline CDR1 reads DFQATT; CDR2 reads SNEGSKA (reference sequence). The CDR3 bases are TGCAGTGCAACGGGGAACACTGAAGCTTTCTTT. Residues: CSATGNTEAFF.

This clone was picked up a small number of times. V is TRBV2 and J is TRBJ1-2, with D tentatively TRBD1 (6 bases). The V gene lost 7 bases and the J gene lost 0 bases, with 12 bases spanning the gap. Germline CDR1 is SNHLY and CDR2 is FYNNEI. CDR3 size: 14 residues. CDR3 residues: CASNQQGTNYGYTF. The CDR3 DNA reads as TGTGCCAGCAACCAACAGGGTACTAACTATGGCTACACCTTC.

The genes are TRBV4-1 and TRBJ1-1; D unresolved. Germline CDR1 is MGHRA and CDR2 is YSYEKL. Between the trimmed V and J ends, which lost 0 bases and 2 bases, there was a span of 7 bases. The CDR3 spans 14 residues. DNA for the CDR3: TGCGCCAGCAGCCAAGAAACAGATAACACTGAAGCTTTCTTT. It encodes CASSQETDNTEAFF.